This T cell receptor (beta chain) is from a study of blood T cell repertoires in COVID-19. Those enrolled, adults aged 18 to 89 years, came from 24 US areas. Assay used: immunoSEQ multiplex PCR; TCRdb lists only in-frame clones, some missing. Altogether 180,000 or so clones are present, roughly 83% being singletons, with the ten largest covering 3.5% to 5%. The source material was PBMCs or T cells enriched from blood (not recorded which). This clonotype was sampled from a woman aged 50 to 60 who had recovered from COVID-19.

This CDR3 is CASKVFSGNYGYTF. In nucleotides, the CDR3 is TGTGCCAGCAAGGTTTTCTCAGGGAACTATGGCTACACCTTC. J is TRBJ1-2 and V is TRBV2; a weak D match, TRBD1 (5 bases). This CDR3 contains 14 residues. CDR1 is SNHLY and CDR2 is FYNNEI in the germline V gene. The V gene lost 7 bases and the J gene lost 2 bases, with 14 bases spanning the gap.